Presented here are 20 T cell receptor beta chains from one specimen sequenced in a study of shared clonotypes between healthy human individuals (dated by TCRdb to 2018 to 2021). CD8 naive samples were CD45RO-negative cells positively selected for CCR7, giving a CD45RA+CCR7+ population that excluded TemRA cells. The library was built by means of the immunoSEQ multiplex PCR assay. As stored in TCRdb, this immuneACCESS dataset retains in-frame rearrangements with V and J assigned. A fraction of the clones does not appear; measured against another copy, unresolved V genes explain less than half of the discrepancy, and the remainder lacks a known reason. A total of roughly 770,000 clones appear in this sample, just over 95% of them only once. Of the sample, 0.2% to 0.25% falls within the top ten clones. Sequencing was carried out using naive CD8+ T cells sorted from blood. What the cell subset or site label conveys for this sample: CD45RA+CCR7+. These receptors all come from a man aged 30-40 years in good health.

CDR3 coding DNA: TGTGCCAGCAGCCAAACCGAACTTACACAAGAGACCCAGTACTTC. It yields the protein CASSQTELTQETQYF. The J gene is TRBJ2-5, the V gene TRBV7-9; D gene ambiguous. Trimming pared 5 bases from V and 2 bases from J, leaving 15 bases between. Germline loops: CDR1 SEHNR, CDR2 FQNEAQ (reference sequence). The CDR3 extends over 15 amino acids.

The chain is built from TRBV7-9 and TRBJ1-5, with D hard to call. The germline gives CDR1 SEHNR, CDR2 FQNEAQ (reference sequence). V lost 5 bases and J lost 2, with 10 bases in between. CDR3 length: 14 residues. The CDR3 DNA is TGTGCCAGCAGCCCAAGGCAGCGCAATCAGCCCCAGCATTTT. Translation gives CASSPRQRNQPQHF.

J is TRBJ1-2 and V is TRBV27; D is unclear. The length of the CDR3 is 13 residues. Germline V gene lookup returns CDR1 MNHEY and CDR2 SMNVEV (reference sequence). The V end was cut by 5 bases, the J end by 4 bases, with 11 bases between. CDR3 protein: CASSPAGGYGYTF. CDR3 DNA: TGTGCCAGCAGTCCAGCAGGCGGCTATGGCTACACCTTC.

The chain carries TRBV7-9 and TRBJ2-2, with D perhaps TRBD2 (7 bases). The CDR3 runs to 18 residues. The germline gives CDR1 SEHNR, CDR2 FQNEAQ (reference sequence). V was shortened by 6 bases and J by 1 base, with 21 bases between the two germline ends. CDR3 sequence reads: CASRGLGAGVVNTGELFF. The CDR3 DNA is TGTGCCAGCAGGGGTCTGGGGGCGGGAGTCGTGAACACCGGGGAGCTGTTTTTT.

The chain couples TRBV28 to TRBJ1-2, with TRBD1 as a possible D gene (6 bases). The CDR3 consists of 16 residues. Trimming removed 6 bases at V and 8 bases at J, with 25 bases between. Germline CDR1 and CDR2: MDHEN and SYDVKM. The DNA of the CDR3 is TGTGCCAGCAGGATAAGACAGGATGGTCGTAATTTCGGCTACACCTTC. This translates into CASRIRQDGRNFGYTF.

The genes are TRBV2 and TRBJ2-1; D not resolved. V was clipped by 4 bases and J by 0 bases, with 13 bases between them. CDR1 is SNHLY, CDR2 FYNNEI, per germline. The CDR3 consists of 16 residues. As DNA, the CDR3 is TGTGCCAGCAGTGTGGTGTCTCTCAGCTCCTACAATGAGCAGTTCTTC. Residues: CASSVVSLSSYNEQFF. Full variable domain (rest looked up from reference TRBV2 and TRBJ2-1): EPEVTQTPSHQVTQMGQEVILRCVPISNHLYFYWYRQILGQKVEFLVSFYNNEISEKSEIFDDQFSVERPDGSNFTLKIRSTKLEDSAMYFCASSVVSLSSYNEQFFGPGTRLTVL.

This chain connects TRBV5-1 to TRBJ2-7; D is perhaps TRBD2 (6 bases). This CDR3 comprises 15 residues. Trimming took 1 base from V and 3 from J, leaving 14 bases between them. Per the germline V gene, CDR1 is SGHRS and CDR2 is YFSETQ. The CDR3 DNA reads as TGCGCCAGCAGCTTGTATACGGGAGAGGTCTACGAGCAGTACTTC. Amino acid sequence: CASSLYTGEVYEQYF. Drawing the rest from reference TRBV5-1 and TRBJ2-7, the complete variable domain is KAGVTQTPRYLIKTRGQQVTLSCSPISGHRSVSWYQQTPGQGLQFLFEYFSETQRNKGNFPGRFSGRQFSNSRSEMNVSTLELGDSALYLCASSLYTGEVYEQYFGPGTRLTVT.

The V and J genes are TRBV4-3 and TRBJ1-2, with 8 positions matching TRBD1. The CDR3 is 14 amino acids. CDR1 and CDR2 (germline): LGHNA, YSLEER. The ends lost 4 bases at V and 4 bases at J; junction bases unmatched: 5. The CDR3 DNA follows: TGCGCCAGCAGCCTCCGGACAGGGACCTATGGCTACACCTTC. This gives the protein CASSLRTGTYGYTF.

CDR3 loop: CASSLTEDTDTQYF. The DNA for the CDR3 is TGTGCCAGTAGTCTAACAGAGGACACAGATACGCAGTATTTT. V is TRBV19 and J is TRBJ2-3, with D unclear. Germline V lookup: CDR1 LNHDA, CDR2 SQIVND (reference sequence). The CDR3 sequence is 14 residues long. The V and J ends lost 5 bases and 2 bases respectively, with 11 bases between them.

The rearrangement links TRBV5-4 to TRBJ1-3; tentative D call: TRBD1 (5 bases). The V and J ends lost 4 bases and 0 bases respectively, with 11 bases between them. The CDR3 length is 15 residues. Germline V lookup: CDR1 SGHNT, CDR2 YYREEE (reference sequence). The CDR3 sequence: CASSRDRLSGNTIYF. CDR3 DNA sequence: TGTGCCAGCAGCCGGGACCGTCTCTCTGGAAACACCATATATTTT.

J is TRBJ2-5 and V is TRBV7-9; no reliable D call. V lost 3 bases and J 2 bases, leaving 10 bases between the germline ends. The CDR3 contains 14 residues. Per germline, CDR1 SEHNR and CDR2 FQNEAQ (reference sequence). The CDR3 reads CASSFPLEQETQYF. The CDR3 DNA is TGTGCCAGCAGCTTTCCCCTGGAACAAGAGACCCAGTACTTC. Looking up the rest from reference TRBV7-9 and TRBJ2-5 gives the full variable domain: DTGVSQNPRHKITKRGQNVTFRCDPISEHNRLYWYRQTLGQGPEFLTYFQNEAQLEKSRLLSDRFSAERPKGSFSTLEIQRTEQGDSAMYLCASSFPLEQETQYFGPGTRLLVL.

The V call is TRBV28, the J call TRBJ1-1; 10 bases align to TRBD1. The junction had 5 bases not matched to a gene; V was cut back by 2 bases and J by 2 bases. Germline CDR1 and CDR2: MDHEN and SYDVKM. The CDR3 length is 16 residues. The CDR3 DNA is TGTGCCAGCAGTTTAAGGGACAGGGGAGTCAACACTGAAGCTTTCTTT. It specifies CASSLRDRGVNTEAFF.

V is TRBV18 and J is TRBJ2-3; the match to TRBD1 covers 7 bases. This CDR3 is 18 amino acids long. V shed 2 bases, J shed 1 base, and the junction held 12 bases outside the gene matches. Germline values: CDR1 KGHSH, CDR2 LQKENI. The CDR3: CASSPKGDRAEGTDTQYF. The CDR3 region has the DNA TGTGCCAGCTCACCAAAGGGTGACAGGGCGGAGGGCACAGATACGCAGTATTTT. Full variable domain (missing parts from reference TRBV18 and TRBJ2-3): NAGVMQNPRHLVRRRGQEARLRCSPMKGHSHVYWYRQLPEEGLKFMVYLQKENIIDESGMPKERFSAEFPKEGPSILRIQQVVRGDSAAYFCASSPKGDRAEGTDTQYFGPGTRLTVL.

The chain links TRBV5-1 to TRBJ1-3, with no clear D. Germline-derived CDR1 and CDR2 are SGHRS and YFSETQ. This CDR3 has 14 residues. Trimming stripped 2 bases from V and 3 bases from J, with 9 bases between. In DNA, the CDR3 is TGCGCCAGCAGCTTCGTGGGTCTTGGAAACACCATATATTTT. Its protein product is CASSFVGLGNTIYF.

The V call is TRBV28, the J call TRBJ1-4; 7 bases agree with TRBD1. The CDR3 runs to 14 residues. Per the germline V gene, CDR1 is MDHEN and CDR2 is SYDVKM. Trimming cost V 3 bases and J 10 bases; bases outside gene matches: 8. CDR3 nucleotides: TGTGCCAGCAGTTTTGACAGGGCGTGGGGAAAACTGTTTTTT. Its protein product is CASSFDRAWGKLFF.

As regards this clone: At one boundary the junction diverges from the germline segment, which might be a read error. The V call is TRBV2, the J call TRBJ2-1; D ambiguous. This CDR3 has 12 residues. CDR1 and CDR2 from the germline V gene are SNHLY and FYNNEI. In DNA, the CDR3 is TGTGCCACCCCGGTCCCGGGCCGAGAAGATGTCTTC. Protein sequence: CATPVPGREDVF. Supplemented by reference TRBV2 and TRBJ2-1, the full variable domain reads EPEVTQTPSHQVTQMGQEVILRCVPISNHLYFYWYRQILGQKVEFLVSFYNNEISEKSEIFDDQFSVERPDGSNFTLKIRSTKLEDSAMYFCATPVPGREDVFGPGTRLTVL.

To note about this clone: Other nucleotide sequences in the sample specify the same CDR3. V gene TRBV9 combines with J gene TRBJ2-7; 12 nucleotides agree with TRBD2. The CDR3 spans 14 residues. CDR1 and CDR2 from the germline V gene are SGDLS and YYNGEE. Unmatched junction bases numbered 4, after V lost 4 bases and J lost 5 bases. CDR3 residues: CASSPRLAGDEQYF. The CDR3 region has the DNA TGTGCCAGCAGCCCGCGACTAGCGGGAGACGAGCAGTACTTC.

CDR3: CASSAQGITYNEQFF. The DNA of the CDR3 is TGTGCCAGCAGCGCACAGGGTATTACCTACAATGAGCAGTTCTTC. V gene TRBV27 combines with J gene TRBJ2-1, with D maybe TRBD1 (6 bases). Germline values: CDR1 MNHEY, CDR2 SMNVEV (reference sequence). Trimming took off 6 bases at V and 2 bases at J, with 14 bases between the two ends. The CDR3 spans 15 residues.

The rearrangement joins TRBV29-1 to TRBJ2-7, with a possible D match to TRBD1 (6 bases). CDR1 and CDR2 (germline): SQVTM, ANQGSEA. The CDR3 sequence is 14 residues long. Trimming cost V 6 bases and J 4 bases, with 19 bases left between them. The CDR3 spells CSVEKYRAGYEQYF. The CDR3 DNA follows: TGCAGCGTGGAAAAGTACAGGGCTGGGTACGAGCAGTACTTC.

This clone came up a few times. This chain connects TRBV27 to TRBJ2-7; D not certain. The germline CDR1 and CDR2 sequences are MNHEY and SMNVEV (reference sequence). The CDR3 totals 15 residues. V lost 7 bases, J lost 0 bases, and 16 bases lay in between. CDR3 coding DNA: TGTGCCAGCACCGAGCCGATGGTGGCCTCCTACGAGCAGTACTTC. This translates into CASTEPMVASYEQYF.